This entry describes one TCR beta chain. This sample stems from a study of blood T cell repertoires in COVID-19. Study-wide background: COVID-19 samples, acute and convalescent, were from the United States, Italy and Spain.

Living in 24 US areas, the participants were between about 18 and 90 years of age. Profiling relied on immunoSEQ multiplex PCR, and the TCRdb table lists in-frame clones only, not all of them. The table lists about 220,000 clones, approximately 84% of them singletons. Per germline, CDR1 MDHEN and CDR2 SYDVKM. The V gene lost 4 bases and the J gene lost 7 bases, with 16 bases spanning the gap. The CDR3 extends over 14 amino acids. The material sequenced was PBMCs or T cells enriched from blood (not recorded which). The rearrangement uses TRBV28 and TRBJ2-5, with TRBD2 as a possible D gene (5 bases). The clonotype was recovered from a man aged 35 to 55 who had recovered from COVID-19. In nucleotides, the CDR3 is TGTGCCAGCAGTTCTAGGACTCTATCTGGGACCCAGTACTTC. It translates to CASSSRTLSGTQYF.